This T cell receptor (beta chain) was observed in a study of blood T cell repertoires in COVID-19. Overall study: Sites across the United States, Italy and Spain contributed samples from acute and convalescent COVID-19. T cells, B-cell-depleted T cells, or PBMCs provided the cDNA or gDNA that served as material.

The CDR3 spans 17 residues. Per germline, CDR1 MGHRA and CDR2 YSYEKL. V gave up 0 bases and J gave up 0 bases, with 12 bases separating them. In the source study's methods: Nucleated cell counts were estimated from reference gene primer amplification. Profiled with immunoSEQ multiplex PCR; TCRdb holds only in-frame clones, not every one. For V, J and clone size, that table is used; D and trimming come from the DNA. The sample carries around 170,000 clones, 78% recorded once. The chain combines TRBV4-1 with TRBJ1-3; D possibly corresponds to TRBD1 (5 bases). The receptor was isolated from a woman of 80 years or more with acute or convalescent COVID-19. Sequenced material: peripheral blood. The CDR3 nucleotides read TGCGCCAGCAGCCAAGACCATCAGGGTCACTCTGGAAACACCATATATTTT. It specifies CASSQDHQGHSGNTIYF.